These T cell receptor beta chains were read from a single sample in a study of T-cell reconstitution after alpha-beta-depleted transplantation in children. MiXCR was run by TCRdb on the PCR reads, yielding one entry per CDR3 protein. The table lists about 300,000 distinct CDR3 sequences, about a tenth of them singletons, with less than 9% in the top ten. Source: PBMCs, taken before TCRalphabeta/CD19-depleted stem cell transplant. The source of these receptors is a boy in the first two years of life with acute myeloid leukemia, due to receive a stem cell transplant. CDR3s include the opening cysteine and the closing phenylalanine or tryptophan. The D gene is left open where the match is weak.

v_gene,d_gene,CDR3aa
TRBV19,TRBD1,CASSSWTGMETQYF
TRBV19,TRBD2,CASSSSLTIGGATDTQYF
TRBV20-1,-,CSAALFLGYNEQFF
TRBV28,TRBD1,CASNLPQGSYEQFF
TRBV7-9,TRBD2,CASSLDGTRSSYEQYF
TRBV11-1,-,CASRITGIGYGYTF
TRBV6-5,TRBD1,CASSYSSTGVSYEQYF
TRBV6-2/TRBV6-3,-,CASSPLAPVYEQYF
TRBV5-6,TRBD2,CASRLTSGGETQYF
TRBV28,-,CASSLSPRQETQYF
TRBV20-1,-,CSALGWGSRSNSNQPQHF
TRBV7-2,-,CASSLGRNEGNTIYF
TRBV19,TRBD1,CASQSQGAYEQYF
TRBV20-1,-,CSARTTGELFF
TRBV5-1,-,CASSPGAEMNTEAFF
TRBV29-1,TRBD1,CSVATGGQETQYF
TRBV4-2,TRBD1,CASSQDRDSSGNTIYF
TRBV30,-,CAWSAGTFNQPQHF
TRBV27,-,CASSLSGGGLTDTQYF
TRBV5-1,TRBD1,CASSSGQVDEQFF
TRBV29-1,-,CSARGVENIQYF
TRBV4-3,-,CASSQETLGRDLYGYTF
TRBV12-3/TRBV12-4,-,CASRSTGLNEKLFF
TRBV20-1,TRBD1,CSAQTGGFFQETQYF
TRBV12-3/TRBV12-4,TRBD2,CASSYEREAPLNEQFF
TRBV5-1,-,CASSLDAVQETQYF
TRBV7-3,TRBD1,CASSPGWTGQAFF
TRBV12-3/TRBV12-4,-,CASSLTRTALNYGYTF
TRBV7-2,TRBD1,CASSLGPGQGDQPQHF
TRBV7-2,TRBD2,CASSLTSGKGYEQYF
TRBV11-2,TRBD2,CASSPRTSGGSYEQYF
TRBV3-1,-,CASSQDMYGYNEQFF
TRBV12-3/TRBV12-4,-,CASSLTLTSYEQYF